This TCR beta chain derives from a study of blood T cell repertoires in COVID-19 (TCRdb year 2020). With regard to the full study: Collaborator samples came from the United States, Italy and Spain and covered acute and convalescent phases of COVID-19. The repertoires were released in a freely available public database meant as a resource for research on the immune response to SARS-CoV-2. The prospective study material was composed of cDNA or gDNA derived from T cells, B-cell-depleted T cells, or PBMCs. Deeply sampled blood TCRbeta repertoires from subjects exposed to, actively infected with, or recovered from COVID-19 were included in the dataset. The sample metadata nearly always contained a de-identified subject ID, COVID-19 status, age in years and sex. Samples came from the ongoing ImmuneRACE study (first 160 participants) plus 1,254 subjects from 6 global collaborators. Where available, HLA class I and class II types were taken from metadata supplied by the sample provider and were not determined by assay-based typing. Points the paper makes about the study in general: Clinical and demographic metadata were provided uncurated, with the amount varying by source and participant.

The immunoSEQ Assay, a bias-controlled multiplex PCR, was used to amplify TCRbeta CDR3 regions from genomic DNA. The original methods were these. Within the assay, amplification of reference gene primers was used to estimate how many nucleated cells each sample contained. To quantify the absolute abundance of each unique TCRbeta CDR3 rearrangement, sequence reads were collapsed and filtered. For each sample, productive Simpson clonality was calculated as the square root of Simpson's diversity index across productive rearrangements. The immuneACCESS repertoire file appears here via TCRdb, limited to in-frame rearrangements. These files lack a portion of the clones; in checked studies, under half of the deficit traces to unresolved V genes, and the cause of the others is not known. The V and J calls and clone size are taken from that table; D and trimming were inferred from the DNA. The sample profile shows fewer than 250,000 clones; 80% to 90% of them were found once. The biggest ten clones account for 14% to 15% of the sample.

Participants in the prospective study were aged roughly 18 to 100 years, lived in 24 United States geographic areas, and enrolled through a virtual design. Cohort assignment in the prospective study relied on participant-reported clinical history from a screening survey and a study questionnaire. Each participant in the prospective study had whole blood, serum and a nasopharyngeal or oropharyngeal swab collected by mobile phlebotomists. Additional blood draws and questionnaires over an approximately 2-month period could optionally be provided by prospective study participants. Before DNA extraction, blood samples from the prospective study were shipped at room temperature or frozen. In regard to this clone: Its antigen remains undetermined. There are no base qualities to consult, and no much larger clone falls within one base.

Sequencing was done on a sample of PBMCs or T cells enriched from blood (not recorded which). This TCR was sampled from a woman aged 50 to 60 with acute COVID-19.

The CDR3 here reads CASTLAGAGANVLTF. Here is the DNA: TGTGCCAGCACTCTCGCAGGGGCTGGGGCCAACGTCCTGACTTTC. The chain uses TRBV7-9 and TRBJ2-6; the D gene is perhaps TRBD1, on 6 matching bases. V loses 7 bases, J loses 2 bases, and the germline ends lie 12 bases apart. The germline V gene (reference sequence) gives CDR1 as SEHNR and CDR2 as FQNEAQ. Reading from cysteine to phenylalanine, the CDR3 counts 15 amino acids. Just the 45-base CDR3 DNA is kept, in frame starting at base 1. The entire variable domain, with the stretches around the CDR3 drawn from the reference TRBV7-9 and TRBJ2-6 proteins, is DTGVSQNPRHKITKRGQNVTFRCDPISEHNRLYWYRQTLGQGPEFLTYFQNEAQLEKSRLLSDRFSAERPKGSFSTLEIQRTEQGDSAMYLCASTLAGAGANVLTFGAGSRLTVL.